This note documents a single T cell receptor beta chain sequence. Its antigen has not been determined. The data are from a study of cytomegalovirus exposure and HLA in healthy donors (dated by TCRdb to about 2017). Regarding the study in general: In an earlier analysis of under 600 of the donors, 276 Gb of sequence data and 117 million unique TCR beta sequences from roughly 180 million T cells were reported. An early release covering about 600 HLA-typed donors comprised approximately 300 gigabases of sequencing data and roughly 86 million unique TCR sequences. Of the roughly 390 genotyped donors, 81% fell in the genetic ancestry cluster associated with self-reported Caucasian donors. The study aimed to test whether signatures of past pathogen exposure could be identified by cataloging public T cell receptors. The study used immunosequencing to profile the T cell repertoires of several hundred subjects and linked those repertoires to cytomegalovirus serostatus. Along with the 666-subject first cohort, a separate validation cohort of over a hundred different subjects was used. The study combined high-throughput TCR immunosequencing, statistical association of individual TCRs with disease status, and machine learning to predict cytomegalovirus infection status. A later analysis re-analyzed previously published TCR beta repertoires from 500 to 700 donors and added high-resolution HLA genotyping to study TCR occurrence patterns. In the later analysis, no new phenotypic data were used to find candidate immune exposures; instead, reliance was placed on TCR beta sequences and their occurrence across donors. An earlier analysis of a few hundred of the donors applied high-throughput TCR beta sequencing to assess whether each TCR beta V gene segment acted as functional or pseudogenic. Donor age, sex, ethnicity and CMV serostatus were compiled alongside the repertoire data. A later genetic analysis used genome-wide SNP genotypes for about 60% of the roughly 670 donors, treating that subset as a discovery cohort. Every repertoire in the discovery cohort had been generated on one and the same sequencing platform. Class I and class II HLA loci were covered by the typing at four-digit resolution. The number of typed donors differed by locus: about 629-640 for A, B, C, DRB1 and DQB1; 522 for DQA1; around 610 for DPA1; and some 450 for DPB1. Roughly five DR-DQ haplotypes were treated as single units for association and clustering because of strong linkage in the cohort. Among around 400 genotyped donors of the cohort, an average of roughly 240,000 unique TCR beta nucleotide sequences were sequenced per donor, approximately 20% of them non-productive. Study-level results and caveats: In this cohort, only TCR beta chains were sequenced, and detectable features were limited by the absence of alpha or paired-chain data. Compared with the roughly 700-donor mean, donors in an Asian-associated ancestry cluster had fewer N-insertions in productive TCRs, according to a later genetic analysis. In vitro tests confirmed that a few of the cytomegalovirus-associated TCR beta chains recognize cytomegalovirus antigens. In an earlier analysis of some 500 of the donors, most TCR beta V segments were observed in productive rearrangements about 87% or about 30% of the time, broadly matching IMGT annotations. Linkage disequilibrium might explain the correlated functional status among segregating V segments, but an unknown experimental factor could not be ruled out. The classifier was reported to diagnose cytomegalovirus status with high specificity and sensitivity in both the original cohort and the validation cohort. Most CMV-associated TCR beta chains appeared to be HLA-restricted in a later analysis, and the HLA associations seemed to be driven largely by CMV exposure. A cluster of highly shared sequence variants was judged likely to be a technical artifact of the sequencing pipeline. V-gene and J-gene trimming of TCR beta chains was associated with a missense DCLRE1C variant in a later genetic analysis, and the association was replicated in an independent cohort. Compared with equally common non-associated chains, HLA-associated TCR beta chains in a later analysis were more clonally expanded and had lower generation probabilities. The study listed 150 to 200 TCR beta chains as associated with cytomegalovirus. HLA typing was unavailable for some donors at each locus, so association tests used only the typed subset. In a later analysis, some 18,000 TCR beta sequences were associated with specific HLA alleles at a false discovery rate of 0.05. The presence/absence analyses assumed that sequencing depth was roughly uniform across donors, and that assumption may not be true. According to a later analysis, parvovirus B19, influenza, CMV and Epstein-Barr virus appeared linked to several top co-occurrence clusters. In a later analysis, TCR association rates were found to vary across HLA loci, with the most associated TCRs seen for DRB1 alleles and the fewest for HLA-C alleles. Strong co-occurrence of HLA alleles, especially DR and DQ, made assigning TCR associations to individual alleles difficult. For the cohort, immune exposure information was limited to CMV serostatus. Because the 87-base-pair reads could not distinguish some IMGT-functional V segments, including TRBV6-2 and TRBV6-3, those segments were excluded. The authors suggested that the approach could potentially be generalized to other disease states and immunological phenotypes. Most TCR sequences were observed very rarely across donors, whereas some public TCRs were present in many individuals. A further reported finding was that TCR beta sequences accurately predicted the HLA-A and HLA-B alleles for most subjects in the first cohort. Approximately 18 rarely observed V segments, including chromosome 9 orphons, were excluded from the earlier analysis of approximately 600 of the donors because counts were too low.

The protocol used for the library was the immunoSEQ multiplex PCR assay. For the multiplex PCR, a mixture combining 60 forward primers for TCR Vbeta segments and 13 reverse primers for TCR Jbeta segments was used. A multiplex PCR assay on genomic DNA amplified the CDR3 region of rearranged TCR beta genes. The Illumina HiSeq System was used to sequence the amplified TCR beta libraries as 87-base-pair reads. The study's own analysis went as follows. Across the roughly 670 repertoires, a later analysis counted 60 million to 90 million unique TCR beta chains, roughly 11 million of which were shared by at least two donors. Raw reads were error-corrected and collapsed into unique sequences with a nearest-neighbor algorithm that merged closely related sequences to remove PCR and sequencing errors. CDR3 sequences were aligned to IMGT reference sequences to assign V, D and J gene segments. For a sequence to be retained, a match of at least six nucleotides was required to both a V gene segment and a J gene segment. Rearrangements were called productive when the CDR3 lacked stop codons and stayed in frame with V and J; all others were non-productive. Following IMGT convention, CDR3 was defined as the stretch from the second conserved V-encoded cysteine up to the conserved J-encoded phenylalanine. In an earlier analysis of approximately 590 of the donors, sequences lacking an unambiguous match to a single V gene segment were excluded. An earlier analysis of several hundred of the donors called V segments functional above 56.7% productive rearrangements and segregating when the between-donor standard deviation exceeded 5%. A statistical classification framework was developed to diagnose cytomegalovirus status using the catalog of TCR beta chain sequences. In a later analysis, V and J genes were assigned by comparing TCR nucleotide sequences against IMGT/GENE-DB human TR gene sequences. A later analysis assigned CDR3 sequences and most-parsimonious VDJ recombination scenarios with the TCRdist pipeline. In a later analysis, every TCR beta chain was defined by the combination of its CDR3 amino acid sequence and its V-gene family, and reads without a unique V-gene family were dropped. A later analysis removed 592 highly shared, low-generation-probability nucleotide sequences to deal with suspected cross-contamination and a sequencing artifact. A later analysis calculated a clonal expansion index for each public chain from normalized within-repertoire ranks of inferred template counts. In a later analysis, generation probabilities were computed using a VDJ recombination model fitted to out-of-frame rearrangements, and the results were checked against IGoR. A later analysis scored TCR-TCR, TCR-HLA and TCR-CMV co-occurrence with hypergeometric tests, applying a repertoire-size bias correction to TCR pairs. To estimate false discovery rates, a later analysis permuted the HLA or CMV assignments 20 times. In a later analysis, co-occurring TCRs were grouped using DBSCAN, with TCRdist sequence similarity added in when clustering inside HLA-allele-positive subsets. Repertoires with fewer than 30,000 or more than 120,000 public chains, plus five repertoires with anomalous nucleotide sharing, were excluded from co-occurrence clustering. As stored in TCRdb, this immuneACCESS dataset retains in-frame rearrangements with V and J assigned. A fraction of the clones does not appear; measured against another copy, unresolved V genes explain less than half of the discrepancy, and the remainder lacks a known reason. D and trimming were read from the DNA, whereas the V and J calls and clone size are those reported in that table. This specimen's table enumerates 80,000 or so clones. The ten largest make up roughly an eighth of the sample.

Reading the germline V gene (reference sequence) gives CDR1 LNHDA and CDR2 SQIVND. Here V drops 5 bases and J drops 2 bases, and the junction holds 12 bases not matched to any gene. The CDR3 measures 16 amino acids from cysteine to phenylalanine. The kept DNA is CDR3 alone, 48 bases in frame from the first base. The cohort was made up of approximately 670 healthy bone marrow donors. All cohort members were sampled while nominally healthy, although unrecorded immune exposures were likely present. The donor tested CMV seropositive and was one of the 289 seropositive cohort members. Each donor provided a peripheral blood sample, and peripheral blood mononuclear cells were used for TCR beta sequencing. The Qiagen DNeasy Blood Extraction Kit was used to extract genomic DNA from the blood cell samples.

The chain is assembled from TRBV19 and TRBJ2-7; 7 central nucleotides agree with TRBD2. The sample taken for sequencing was PBMCs. This receptor was obtained from a man between 45 and 60 years old in good health and CMV-seropositive. The nucleotide sequence reads as follows: TGTGCCAGTAGTCATCCCTGGGCGGGAGTACCCTACGAGCAGTACTTC. This sequence encodes CASSHPWAGVPYEQYF.